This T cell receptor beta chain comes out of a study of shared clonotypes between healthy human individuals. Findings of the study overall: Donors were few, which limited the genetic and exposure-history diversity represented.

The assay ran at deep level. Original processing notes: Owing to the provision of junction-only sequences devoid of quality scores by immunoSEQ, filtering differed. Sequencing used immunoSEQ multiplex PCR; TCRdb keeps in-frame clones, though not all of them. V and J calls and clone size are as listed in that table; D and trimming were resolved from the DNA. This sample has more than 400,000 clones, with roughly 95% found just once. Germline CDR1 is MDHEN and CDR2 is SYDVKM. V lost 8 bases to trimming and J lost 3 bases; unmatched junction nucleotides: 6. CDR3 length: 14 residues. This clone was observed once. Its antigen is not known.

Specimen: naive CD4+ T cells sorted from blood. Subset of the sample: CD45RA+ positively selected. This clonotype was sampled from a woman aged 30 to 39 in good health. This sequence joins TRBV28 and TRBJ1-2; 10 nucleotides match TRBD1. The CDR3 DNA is TGTGCCAGCCTTAGGACAGGGGGTTACTATGGCTACACCTTC. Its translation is CASLRTGGYYGYTF.